This TCR beta chain was found in a study of neurological immune-mediated disorders (dated by TCRdb to 2018 to 2020). A note on the overall study: Among the approximately 35 multiple sclerosis patients, relapsing-remitting MS accounted for approximately 31 and secondary progressive MS accounted for 3. The study compared peripheral blood TCR-beta repertoires of HTLV-I-associated myelopathy (HAM/TSP) patients, multiple sclerosis patients and healthy controls using UMI-based sequencing. Alongside PBMC samples, the set of some 98 TCR-beta libraries contained longitudinal samples, technical triplicates, and paired CD4+ and CD8+ T-cell subsets that had been sorted. The cohort included 60 to 75 subjects: approximately 14 with HAM/TSP, around 34 with multiple sclerosis, and approximately 20 healthy controls. Each longitudinal HAM/TSP and healthy donor was sampled at 3 time-points spaced at 3-40 month intervals. Study-wide findings and limitations: No identical CDR3 amino acid sequences were shared among expanded clones across subjects, suggesting private TCR-beta repertoires in all groups. The highest TCR clonal expansion was observed in HAM/TSP patients, whereas the lowest was observed in MS patients, even when compared with healthy controls. No clinical or MRI features were associated with the MS cluster, and the authors said that larger cohorts are needed. Phylogenetic analysis grouped repertoires from 18 of 34 MS patients into a cluster of related CDR3 sequences, suggesting a possible repertoire-level signature.

The time point label, as the study defines it: longitudinal time-point 3. Libraries from unsorted PBMCs were made from 2 million PBMCs kept in RNAlater at -80 degrees C until RNA extraction. The multiple sclerosis patients were enrolled in a US clinical protocol that evaluated disease progression with magnetic resonance imaging. Peripheral blood underwent Ficoll-Hypaque density gradient centrifugation to isolate PBMCs, which were then cryopreserved in liquid nitrogen. V is pared back by 3 bases and J by 13 bases, with 13 bases lying between the germline termini. From the germline V gene, CDR1 is SGHDN and CDR2 is FVKESK. The CDR3 starts with the cysteine, ends with the phenylalanine, and has 13 residues. Only the CDR3 DNA is retained, 39 bases long and in frame from the first base. This clonotype was counted at least ten times. Its antigen remains undetermined. No much larger clone is present one base from it, and per-base qualities are unavailable.

cDNA was synthesized by template-switch 5'RACE using a primer carrying a 10-nucleotide random unique molecular identifier by which each TCR transcript was tagged. Over 180 million TCR-beta sequences, covering 15-18 subjects, were produced in each sequencing run. The RNeasy kit was used for extraction of total RNA. TCR-beta VDJ regions were amplified with primers for the TCR constant region and the 5'RACE anchor, using the KAPA Real-time Library Amplification kit. Sample indexes and Illumina adaptors were added in a first PCR, after which library yield was increased in a second PCR. The roughly 650 bp TCR product was size-selected on a 2% E-gel SizeSelection system after Ampure bead purification. Before pooling, libraries had their quality checked on a Bioanalyzer, their concentration measured with Qubit, and their quantity determined with the Kapa Library Quantification kit. An Illumina HiSeq 2500 sequenced the libraries paired-end 2 x 150 bp. To increase sequence diversity, roughly 25-31% phiX was spiked into each library pool. Concerning the study's data processing: The UMI-based MiGEC pipeline processed quality-filtered reads and removed over 80% of raw TCR sequences during error correction. IMGT germline references were used for alignment of VDJ genes, and clonotypes were defined by a unique CDR3 amino acid sequence together with V-J genes. VDJtools evaluated clonal expansion, Shannon diversity and CDR3 relatedness (CalcPairwiseDistances, ClusterSamples); CLCbio workbench built phylogenetic trees. Clones with at least 8 unique UMIs were defined as expanded, with this threshold being based on coefficient-of-variation modelling across technical triplicates. The raw public data were reprocessed by TCRdb itself: fastp quality trimming at Q25, MiXCR clonotype calling, in-frame beta chains only. Every CDR3 protein is listed once, alongside the most common genes and DNA of its rows. TCRdb's processing, not the authors', yielded these V and J calls. The sample data list under 100,000 distinct CDR3 sequences, and around 4.7% of these were observed just once. About 5.7% of the sample belongs to the ten largest clones.

The sequencing sample was made of PBMCs. The sequence was collected from a woman aged 55-70 years with multiple sclerosis. The chain is encoded by TRBV14 joined to TRBJ1-6; the D gene is perhaps TRBD1, on 5 matching bases. The CDR3 reads CASSQRNWGPLHF. The sequence in DNA is TGTGCCAGCAGCCAGAGGAATTGGGGGCCCCTCCACTTT.